These 8 T cell receptor beta chains were all obtained from the same sample, sequenced in a study of shared clonotypes between healthy human individuals. Assay used: immunoSEQ multiplex PCR; TCRdb lists only in-frame clones, some missing. The table has some 600,000 clones, approximately 96% seen once. Terminally differentiated effector memory CD45RA+ cells were left out of the naive CD8 fraction, which was CD45RO-negative and positively selected for CCR7. Sample: naive CD8+ T cells sorted from blood. These receptors were obtained from a woman in her 30s in good health.

The CDR3 spells CASSLWDPEGYTF. The CDR3 nucleotides read TGTGCCAGCAGTCTCTGGGACCCCGAGGGCTACACCTTC. This chain joins TRBV28 and TRBJ1-2, with D tentatively TRBD1 (5 bases). Looked up from germline, CDR1 is MDHEN and CDR2 is SYDVKM. The CDR3 consists of 13 residues. The V gene lost 5 bases and the J gene lost 8 bases, with 15 bases spanning the gap.

The chain combines TRBV4-1 with TRBJ2-1, with 7 bases aligning to TRBD2. The CDR3 runs to 15 residues. CDR1 is MGHRA and CDR2 is YSYEKL in the germline V gene. Losses at the gene ends were 5 bases for V and 6 bases for J; bases not matched to a gene: 10. CDR3 protein: CASSYRAGVINEQFF. The CDR3 region has the DNA TGCGCCAGCAGCTATCGGGCGGGAGTGATCAATGAGCAGTTCTTC.

The chain recombines TRBV15 with TRBJ2-7, with a tentative D call TRBD2 (7 bases). There are 21 residues in the CDR3. V was clipped by 0 bases and J by 4 bases, with 31 bases between them. The germline V gene has CDR1 LNHNV and CDR2 YYDKDF (reference sequence). CDR3 sequence: CATSRDTGAASGTRGIYEQYF. The CDR3 DNA reads as TGTGCCACCAGCAGAGATACGGGCGCGGCTAGCGGAACGAGGGGGATATACGAGCAGTACTTC.

This chain uses TRBV2 with TRBJ2-2; D is possibly TRBD1 or TRBD2 (5 bases each). The germline V gene encodes CDR1 SNHLY and CDR2 FYNNEI. V lost 1 base and J 0 bases, leaving 6 bases between the germline ends. CDR3 length equals 15 residues. For the CDR3, the DNA is TGTGCCAGCAGTGAAGGGGGGTCGAACACCGGGGAGCTGTTTTTT. Protein product: CASSEGGSNTGELFF.

V gene TRBV6-5 combines with J gene TRBJ2-7; 7 bases are a match to TRBD1. The germline V gene encodes CDR1 MNHEY and CDR2 SVGAGI. The CDR3 sequence is 13 residues long. V gave up 2 bases and J gave up 4 bases; unmatched junction bases: 2. The CDR3 is CASSYGTEYEQYF. The CDR3, as DNA: TGTGCCAGCAGTTACGGGACAGAGTACGAGCAGTACTTC.

The chain uses TRBV27 and TRBJ1-6; 10 nucleotides agree with TRBD1. CDR1 is MNHEY and CDR2 is SMNVEV in the germline V gene (reference sequence). The length of the CDR3 is 15 residues. The J segment lost 8 bases and the V segment lost 4 bases, leaving 5 bases of the junction unmatched. This chain's CDR3 is CASSSTGTGDSPLHF. The CDR3 DNA sequence: TGTGCCAGCAGTTCCACAGGGACAGGGGATTCACCCCTCCACTTT.

The CDR3 bases are TGTGCCAGCAGTTCAAGGACAGGGGAAGGTGTGAAACGCAATCAGCCCCAGCATTTT. Its protein is CASSSRTGEGVKRNQPQHF. V is TRBV28 and J is TRBJ1-5, with 9 bases that match TRBD1. Germline lookup yields CDR1 MDHEN and CDR2 SYDVKM. CDR3 length: 19 residues. V trimming: 4 bases; J trimming: 2 bases; junction bases outside the gene matches: 15.

The chain links TRBV19 to TRBJ2-7, with no clear D. Looked up from germline, CDR1 is LNHDA and CDR2 is SQIVND (reference sequence). The CDR3 has 14 residues. Trimming cost V 3 bases and J 3 bases, with 12 bases left between them. The CDR3 sequence: CASSILAGNYEQYF. The CDR3 nucleotides are TGTGCCAGTAGTATTTTGGCAGGAAACTACGAGCAGTACTTC.